These 13 T cell receptor beta chains were sequenced from one sample in a study of T-cell reconstitution after alpha-beta-depleted transplantation in children. Preparation of the TCRbeta library involved a method that used unique molecular identifiers. TCRdb re-derived calls from the PCR reads in MiXCR, one entry per CDR3 protein. The sample lists about 500,000 distinct CDR3 sequences, approximately 29% seen once, with 2% to 3% in the top ten. Here the sequenced sample was PBMCs from the stem cell graft donor, taken from the stem cell graft. The receptor source for this set is a human donor who donated a stem cell graft to a child with aplastic anemia.

CDR3 in amino acids: CASSPGGPNTGELFF. The CDR3 nucleotides are TGCGCCAGCAGCCCAGGGGGCCCGAACACCGGGGAGCTGTTTTTT. This sequence joins TRBV5-1 and TRBJ2-2; 8 positions match TRBD1. The CDR3 loop spans 15 amino acids. Germline CDR1 and CDR2: SGHRS and YFSETQ. With 4 bases clipped from V and 0 bases from J, the junction kept 2 bases outside the gene matches.

There are a few counts of this clonotype. This chain connects TRBV4-3 to TRBJ2-7; D remains unclear. Trimming left V 0 bases short and J 1 base short, with 16 bases between. Germline loops: CDR1 LGHNA, CDR2 YSLEER. The CDR3 extends over 17 amino acids. CDR3 protein: CASSQDWMGSRSYEQYV. The CDR3, as DNA: TGCGCCAGCAGCCAAGATTGGATGGGTAGCCGGTCCTACGAGCAGTACGTC.

This clonotype was detected many times. The chain employs TRBV29-1 and TRBJ2-5; 11 bases are shared with TRBD1. This CDR3 is built from 13 residues. V lost 3 bases to trimming and J lost 4 bases; unmatched junction nucleotides: 1. CDR1 and CDR2 (germline): SQVTM, ANQGSEA. CDR3 coding DNA: TGCAGCGTTGAGGGGACAGGGGGAGAGACCCAGTACTTC. This encodes CSVEGTGGETQYF. Complete variable domain (other parts from reference TRBV29-1 and TRBJ2-5): SAVISQKPSRDICQRGTSLTIQCQVDSQVTMMFWYRQQPGQSLTLIATANQGSEATYESGFVIDKFPISRPNLTFSTLTVSNMSPEDSSIYLCSVEGTGGETQYFGPGTRLLVL.

The chain uses TRBV7-2 and TRBJ2-5; D is unclear. The CDR3 is 14 amino acids. Germline CDR1 SGHTA, CDR2 FQGNSA. V was cut by 5 bases and J by 3 bases, with 13 bases left in between. This chain's CDR3 is CASSTGPIEETQYF. The CDR3 DNA follows: TGTGCCAGCAGCACTGGCCCCATAGAAGAGACCCAGTACTTC.

This clonotype was recorded once. The V and J genes are TRBV24-1 and TRBJ2-5, with 10 bases matching TRBD1. With 0 bases clipped from V and 1 base from J, the junction kept 7 bases outside the gene matches. Germline V CDR1 and CDR2: KGHDR, SFDVKD. This CDR3 has 18 amino acids. This CDR3 reads CATSDLAGTGDLQETQYF. The CDR3 nucleotides are TGTGCCACCAGTGATTTGGCCGGGACAGGGGACCTCCAAGAGACCCAGTACTTC.

This clonotype was counted at least ten times. The rearrangement uses TRBV6-2 or TRBV6-3 and TRBJ2-2; D unclear. The CDR3 runs to 11 residues. Trimming took off 2 bases at V and 6 bases at J, with 1 base between the two ends. Germline V gene sequence: CDR1 MNHEY, CDR2 SVGEGT. The CDR3 protein is CASSYPGELFF. DNA of the CDR3: TGTGCCAGCAGTTACCCCGGGGAGCTGTTTTTT.

This clonotype was found a few times. V is TRBV6-5 and J is TRBJ2-7; the match to TRBD2 covers 7 bases. This CDR3 spans 18 amino acids. Germline V gene lookup returns CDR1 MNHEY and CDR2 SVGAGI. With 4 bases clipped from V and 6 bases from J, the junction kept 21 bases outside the gene matches. Here the CDR3 reads CASSFFSYVPTSDREQYF. In DNA form, the CDR3 reads TGTGCCAGCAGTTTTTTCTCCTATGTTCCTACTAGCGACCGCGAGCAGTACTTC.

This clonotype has ten or more counts. The V and J genes are TRBV5-1 and TRBJ2-1; D is ambiguous. The CDR3 is 13 residues long. Germline V gene data show CDR1 as SGHRS and CDR2 as YFSETQ. With 4 bases removed from V and 1 base from J, the gap between germline ends came to 6 bases. CDR3 loop: CASSPPSYNEQFF. In DNA form, the CDR3 reads TGCGCCAGCAGCCCCCCATCCTACAATGAGCAGTTCTTC.

This clonotype was seen a few times. V and J are TRBV6-5 and TRBJ1-5; 7 bases map to TRBD1. Germline CDR1 and CDR2: MNHEY and SVGAGI. The CDR3 consists of 16 residues. V lost 6 bases, J lost 1 base, and 9 bases stayed unmatched. The CDR3 DNA sequence: TGTGCCAGCAGGCCACAGGGGTCTTGGAGCAATCAGCCCCAGCATTTT. Protein product: CASRPQGSWSNQPQHF.

The chain joins TRBV20-1 to TRBJ1-1; 8 nucleotides agree with TRBD1. Germline loops: CDR1 DFQATT, CDR2 SNEGSKA (reference sequence). Trimming cost V 2 bases and J 1 base; bases outside gene matches: 6. The CDR3 covers 15 residues. The CDR3 DNA reads TGCAGTGCTAGACCAGGGGGCCTGGGGAACACTGAAGCTTTCTTT. Translated, it gives CSARPGGLGNTEAFF.

This sequence joins TRBV15 and TRBJ1-3; D uncertain. Trimming left V 1 base short and J 4 bases short, with 14 bases between. The CDR3 is made up of 16 amino acids. The germline gives CDR1 LNHNV, CDR2 YYDKDF (reference sequence). The CDR3 is CATSRGLLGGGNTIYF. The CDR3 coding sequence is TGTGCCACCAGCAGAGGATTGTTAGGCGGCGGAAACACCATATATTTT.

This clonotype was seen many times. This sequence joins TRBV12-3 or TRBV12-4 and TRBJ1-1, with a tentative D call TRBD1 (5 bases). V lost 6 bases, J lost 2 bases, and 16 bases lay in between. CDR3 length equals 15 residues. The CDR3 nucleotides are TGTGCCAGCAGAGCGGCAGTAAGGGGAAACACTGAAGCTTTCTTT. Encoded protein: CASRAAVRGNTEAFF.

Only a few counts were recorded for this clonotype. This chain uses TRBV4-3 with TRBJ2-1; 8 bases are a match to TRBD2. After removal of 1 base from V and 9 bases from J, the junction contained 11 bases not matched to a gene. Looked up from germline, CDR1 is LGHNA and CDR2 is YSLEER. The CDR3 is made up of 16 amino acids. CDR3 DNA sequence: TGCGCCAGCAGCCAAGGCCGACTAGCGTCCATCTCTGAGCAGTTCTTC. It encodes CASSQGRLASISEQFF.